This is a list of T cell receptor beta chains from one sample in a study of monozygotic twins with inflammatory bowel disease. TCRdb processed the 5' RACE reads again and assigns one entry to each CDR3 protein, with no DNA. The sample table sets out a few hundred thousand distinct CDR3 sequences. The sample consisted of blood. The source of these receptors is a human donor with ulcerative colitis or Crohn's disease, or a healthy co-twin of an affected twin (not recorded which). The CDR3 runs from the conserved cysteine through the conserved F or W.

j_gene,v_gene,CDR3aa
TRBJ1-5,TRBV27,CASSLRPNNQPQHF
TRBJ1-1,TRBV5-1,CASSLVGGMNTEAFF
TRBJ2-7,TRBV20-1,CSARGGLATYEQYF
TRBJ2-1,TRBV7-2,CASSFRDGSYNEQFF
TRBJ2-7,TRBV20-1,CSARPRGPGLYEQYF
TRBJ2-3,TRBV29-1,CSGLGLAGTPSTDTQYF
TRBJ1-6,TRBV5-1,CASSLNDGPWGPLHF
TRBJ2-1,TRBV11-2,CASSLSPSDRAPYNEQFF
TRBJ2-7,TRBV7-9,CASSSRGTGGYEQYF
TRBJ1-2,TRBV27,CASSPSSLNYGYTF
TRBJ1-5,TRBV30,CAWNRAGVGNQPQHF
TRBJ2-2,TRBV7-6,CASSARTSGGTGELFF
TRBJ2-4,TRBV20-1,CSTTQGAAKNIQYF
TRBJ2-1,TRBV7-3,CASSRSGALTYNEQFF
TRBJ1-1,TRBV20-1,CSATSEIRGDTEAFF
TRBJ1-1,TRBV7-9,CASSSSGQVEGTEAFF
TRBJ1-2,TRBV10-3,CAISEWDRDGHYGYTF
TRBJ2-5,TRBV5-1,CASSISRGAQETQYF
TRBJ2-4,TRBV24-1,CATSDSGQKQNIQYF
TRBJ2-2,TRBV6-2/TRBV6-3,CASSRSPGRIANTGELFF
TRBJ2-7,TRBV10-3,CAISERGYEQYF
TRBJ2-3,TRBV27,CASSLRGERTDTQYF
TRBJ1-2,TRBV7-2,CASSLMGGDNYGYTF
TRBJ2-3,TRBV7-2,CASGSPELGWDTQYF
TRBJ2-5,TRBV7-3,CASSLGPPRGAIQYF
TRBJ2-4,TRBV28,CASRTTGALAKNIQYF
TRBJ2-3,TRBV6-2/TRBV6-3,CASKGSGTDTQYF
TRBJ2-6,TRBV7-3,CASSLLGRAGANVLTF
TRBJ1-1,TRBV30,CAWSRLSWGTEAFF
TRBJ1-2,TRBV24-1,CATSGDKSYGYTF
TRBJ2-2,TRBV4-1,CASSQGQGRIGELFF
TRBJ2-7,TRBV11-2,CASSPSRYEQYF
TRBJ2-7,TRBV18,CASSRPGVLSYEQYF
TRBJ1-5,TRBV6-2/TRBV6-3,CASSYEAVILSSNQPQHF
TRBJ2-1,TRBV4-3,CASSQEFKAGPTYNEQFF
TRBJ1-4,TRBV20-1,CSADHNREREKLFF
TRBJ2-4,TRBV4-3,CASSQDRRQGVKGNIQYF
TRBJ1-2,TRBV12-3/TRBV12-4,CASSSLGQAYGYTF
TRBJ1-2,TRBV30,CAWRETDSYYGYTF
TRBJ1-2,TRBV28,CASSLLGTGLGYTF
TRBJ1-6,TRBV30,CAWSGSEGNNSPLHF
TRBJ2-3,TRBV18,CASSPPRGASTDTQYF
TRBJ1-5,TRBV28,CASSLLLVTGVGNNQPQHF
TRBJ2-1,TRBV12-3/TRBV12-4,CASRTTVRGHNEQFF
TRBJ2-1,TRBV7-6,CASTYSGGTLMEQFF
TRBJ2-7,TRBV18,CASGQGASYEQYF
TRBJ2-7,TRBV30,CALTGGGLYEQYF